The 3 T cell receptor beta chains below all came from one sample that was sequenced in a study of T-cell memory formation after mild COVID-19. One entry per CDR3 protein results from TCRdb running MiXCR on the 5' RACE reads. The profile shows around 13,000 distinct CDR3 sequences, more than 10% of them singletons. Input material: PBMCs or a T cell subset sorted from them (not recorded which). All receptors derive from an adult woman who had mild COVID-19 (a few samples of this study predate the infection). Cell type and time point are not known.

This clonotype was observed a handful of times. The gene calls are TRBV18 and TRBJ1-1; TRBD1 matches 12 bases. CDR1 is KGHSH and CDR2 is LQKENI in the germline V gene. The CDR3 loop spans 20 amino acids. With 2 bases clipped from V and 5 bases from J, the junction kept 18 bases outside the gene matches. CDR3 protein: CASSPYSRPGQGALGTEAFF. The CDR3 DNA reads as TGTGCCAGCTCACCATACTCCCGACCGGGACAGGGGGCGCTTGGTACTGAAGCTTTCTTT.

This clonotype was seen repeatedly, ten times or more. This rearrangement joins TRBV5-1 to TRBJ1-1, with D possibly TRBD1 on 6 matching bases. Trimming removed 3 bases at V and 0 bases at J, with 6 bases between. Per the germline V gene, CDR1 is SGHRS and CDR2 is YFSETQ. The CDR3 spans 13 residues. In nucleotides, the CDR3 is TGCGCCAGCAGCTGGGACATGAACACTGAAGCTTTCTTT. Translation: CASSWDMNTEAFF.

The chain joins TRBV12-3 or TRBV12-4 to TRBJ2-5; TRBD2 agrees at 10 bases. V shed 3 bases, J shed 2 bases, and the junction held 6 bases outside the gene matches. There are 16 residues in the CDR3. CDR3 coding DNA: TGTGCCAGCAGTTTCGGGCTAGCGGGGGTTCAAGAGACCCAGTACTTC. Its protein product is CASSFGLAGVQETQYF.